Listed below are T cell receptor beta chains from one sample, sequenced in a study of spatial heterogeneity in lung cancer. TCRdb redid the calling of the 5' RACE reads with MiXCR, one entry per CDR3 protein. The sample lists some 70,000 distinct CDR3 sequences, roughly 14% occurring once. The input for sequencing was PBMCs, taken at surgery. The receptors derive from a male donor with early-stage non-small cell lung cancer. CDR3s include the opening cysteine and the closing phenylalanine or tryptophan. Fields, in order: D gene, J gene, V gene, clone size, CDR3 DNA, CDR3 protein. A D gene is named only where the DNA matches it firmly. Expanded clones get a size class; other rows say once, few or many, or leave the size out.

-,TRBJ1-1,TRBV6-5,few,TGTGCCAGCATTCAACCGGGCCGACGGGCTTTCTTT,CASIQPGRRAFF
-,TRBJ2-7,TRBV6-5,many,TGTGCCAGCAGTAGGGACGTCTCCTACGAGCAGTACTTC,CASSRDVSYEQYF
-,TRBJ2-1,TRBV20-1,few,TGCAGTGCTAGCGGTCTTATTGTCTCCTACAATGAGCAGTTCTTC,CSASGLIVSYNEQFF
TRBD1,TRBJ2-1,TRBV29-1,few,TGCAGCGCCTACCGGGACAGTGGCAATGAGCAGTTCTTC,CSAYRDSGNEQFF
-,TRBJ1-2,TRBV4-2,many,TGTGCCAGCAGCACCGCAGATCGAGGCAAGAATGGCTACACCTTC,CASSTADRGKNGYTF
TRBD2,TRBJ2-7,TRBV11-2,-,TGTGCCAGCAGCTCCTTTAGCGGGAGGGCCGTCAACGAGCAGTACTTC,CASSSFSGRAVNEQYF
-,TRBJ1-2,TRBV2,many,TGTGCCAGCACCCCTGAGGGGGATGGCTACACCTTC,CASTPEGDGYTF
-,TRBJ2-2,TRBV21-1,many,TGTGCCAGCAGCAATAAAGAGGCCACCGGGGAGCTGTTTTTT,CASSNKEATGELFF
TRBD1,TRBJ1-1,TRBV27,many,TGTGCCAGCAGTTTAAACAGGGGAGAGGCTGAAGCTTTCTTT,CASSLNRGEAEAFF
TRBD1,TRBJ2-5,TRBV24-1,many,TGTGCCACCAGTAACAGGGGGCTAATTGGGGAGACCCAGTACTTC,CATSNRGLIGETQYF
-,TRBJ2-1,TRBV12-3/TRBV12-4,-,TGTGCCAGCACCTTTGGGGCTGAGACGACGAGGGAGCAGTTCTTC,CASTFGAETTREQFF
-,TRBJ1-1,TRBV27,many,TGTGCCAGCAGCAGGGCCGGGGGGATGAACACTGAAGCTTTCTTT,CASSRAGGMNTEAFF
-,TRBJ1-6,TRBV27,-,TGTGCCAGCAGTTTCGGGGGGGAGGCCTATAATTCACCCCTCCACTTT,CASSFGGEAYNSPLHF
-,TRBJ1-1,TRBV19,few,TGTGCCAGTATGGGCAGGGTAAACACTGAAGCTTTCTTT,CASMGRVNTEAFF
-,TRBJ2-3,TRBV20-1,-,TGCAGTGCTAGCGCGGGACGGGCGTACACAGATACGCAGTATTTT,CSASAGRAYTDTQYF
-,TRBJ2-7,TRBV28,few,TGTGCCAGCAGGGCGGGCCCTTTGGGGCAGTACTTC,CASRAGPLGQYF
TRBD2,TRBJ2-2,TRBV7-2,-,TGTGCCATCCTCCGGACTAGCGGGTTTACCGGGGAGCTGTTTTTT,CAILRTSGFTGELFF
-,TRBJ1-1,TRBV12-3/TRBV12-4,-,TGTGCCAGCAGCCCCTTTAGGGGCGCTGAAGCTTTCTTT,CASSPFRGAEAFF
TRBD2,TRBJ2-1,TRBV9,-,TGTGCCAGCAGCGTGGGCGGGAGGGCCAATGAGCAGTTCTTC,CASSVGGRANEQFF
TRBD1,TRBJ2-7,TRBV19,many,TGTGCCAGTAGTATGTCTCAGGGGGACTACGAGCAGTACTTC,CASSMSQGDYEQYF
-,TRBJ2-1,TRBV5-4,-,TGTGCCAGCACGTATGAGAGGGTCCTGATCAATGAGCAGTTCTTC,CASTYERVLINEQFF
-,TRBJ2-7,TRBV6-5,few,TGTGCCAGCAGCTATGACAGGACCTACGAGCAGTACTTC,CASSYDRTYEQYF
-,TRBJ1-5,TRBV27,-,TGTGCCAGCAGAGAACTACCGGGTAGCAATCAGCCCCAGCATTTT,CASRELPGSNQPQHF
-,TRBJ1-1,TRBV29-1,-,TGCAGCGCTGCCCAGAGGGAGTCGAACACTGAAGCTTTCTTT,CSAAQRESNTEAFF
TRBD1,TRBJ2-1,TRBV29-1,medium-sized,TGCAGCGTTGACCAGGGGGCTTGGGATGAGCAGTTCTTC,CSVDQGAWDEQFF
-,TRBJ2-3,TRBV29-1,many,TGCAGCGTTCGTGACAGCCCTTCCTTCACAGATACGCAGTATTTT,CSVRDSPSFTDTQYF
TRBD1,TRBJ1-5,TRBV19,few,TGTGCCAGTAGTACTTACAGGGGATCTAGCAATCAGCCCCAGCATTTT,CASSTYRGSSNQPQHF
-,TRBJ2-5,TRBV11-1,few,TGTGCCAGCAGCTACAGGGTTCAGAAAGAGACCCAGTACTTC,CASSYRVQKETQYF
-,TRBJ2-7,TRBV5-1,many,TGCGCCAGCAGCTTGCGGGACCTAACATACGAGCAGTACTTC,CASSLRDLTYEQYF
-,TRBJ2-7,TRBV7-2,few,TGTGCCAGCAGCTTAGCACGAGGGAAACCCCACGAGCAGTACTTC,CASSLARGKPHEQYF
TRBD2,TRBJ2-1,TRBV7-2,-,TGTGCCAGCAGCCGGGGGGCTAGCGGGAGACATTACAATGAGCAGTTCTTC,CASSRGASGRHYNEQFF
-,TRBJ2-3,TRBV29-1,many,TGCAGCGTTGAACAACAGGGTAGCACAGATACGCAGTATTTT,CSVEQQGSTDTQYF
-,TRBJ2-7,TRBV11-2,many,TGTGCCAGCAGCTTAGATGTTCAAGGGCGCTACGAGCAGTACTTC,CASSLDVQGRYEQYF
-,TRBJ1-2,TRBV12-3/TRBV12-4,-,TGTGCCAGCAGTTCCCGGACACCGGGGGGGAGCCGGTATGGCTACACCTTC,CASSSRTPGGSRYGYTF
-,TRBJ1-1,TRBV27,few,TGTGCCAGCAGTTTGGGGCAGGTAAACACTGAAGCTTTCTTT,CASSLGQVNTEAFF
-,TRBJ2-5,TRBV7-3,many,TGTGCCAGCAGCTTAACGTCTTCTGAGACCCAGTACTTC,CASSLTSSETQYF
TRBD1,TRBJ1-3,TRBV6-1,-,TGTGCCAGCAGGGGGACAGGGGCCCCTGGAAACACCATATATTTT,CASRGTGAPGNTIYF
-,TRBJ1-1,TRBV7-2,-,TGTGCCAGCAGCTCCGACTTGCCTGAAGCTTTCTTT,CASSSDLPEAFF
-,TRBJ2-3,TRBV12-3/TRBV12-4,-,TGTGCCAGCAGTTTTCACGAAGATACGCAGTATTTT,CASSFHEDTQYF
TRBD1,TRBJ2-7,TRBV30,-,TGTGCCTGGAGTGTAAGCAGGGGGCTGTACGAGCAGTACTTC,CAWSVSRGLYEQYF
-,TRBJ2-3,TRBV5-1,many,TGCGCCAGCAGCCAGACGACAGATACGCAGTATTTT,CASSQTTDTQYF
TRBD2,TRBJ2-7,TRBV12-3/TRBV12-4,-,TGTGCCAGCAGATTCCTAGCGGACTCCTCCTACGAGCAGTACTTC,CASRFLADSSYEQYF
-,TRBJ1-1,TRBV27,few,TGTGCCAGCAGTTTCGGGCAGGGCGTAGGAACTGAAGCTTTCTTT,CASSFGQGVGTEAFF
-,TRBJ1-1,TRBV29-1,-,TGCAGCGTTTCCACAGTTACGTCTGAAGCTTTCTTT,CSVSTVTSEAFF
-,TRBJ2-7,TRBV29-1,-,TGCAGCGTCCTGACAAGGACCGTCGAGCAGTACTTC,CSVLTRTVEQYF
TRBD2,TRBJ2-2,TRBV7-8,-,TGTGCCAGCAGCTTAGGGACTAGCGGGTCCGGGGAGCTGTTTTTT,CASSLGTSGSGELFF
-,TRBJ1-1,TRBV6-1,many,TGTGCCAGCTGCCTCGACAGCTACACTGAAGCTTTCTTT,CASCLDSYTEAFF
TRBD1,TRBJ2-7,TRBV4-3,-,TGCGCCAGCAGCCCTGCCTGGGGGACAGGGGCCTACGAGCAGTACTTC,CASSPAWGTGAYEQYF
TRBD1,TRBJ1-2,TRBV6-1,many,TGTGCCACCGAGGGACAGGGTAACTATGGCTACACCTTC,CATEGQGNYGYTF
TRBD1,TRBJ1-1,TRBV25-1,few,TGTGCCAGCGCTTACAGGGGTACTGAAGCTTTCTTT,CASAYRGTEAFF
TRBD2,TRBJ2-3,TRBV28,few,TGTGCCAGCAGTTCCCCGACTAGCGGGAGCACAGATACGCAGTATTTT,CASSSPTSGSTDTQYF
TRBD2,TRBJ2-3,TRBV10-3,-,TGTGCCATCAGTAAGAGCGGGAGCATTGGAGATACGCAGTATTTT,CAISKSGSIGDTQYF
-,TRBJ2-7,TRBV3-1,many,TGTGCCAGCAGCCAAGAGCGAGGGGCCTACGAGCAGTACTTC,CASSQERGAYEQYF
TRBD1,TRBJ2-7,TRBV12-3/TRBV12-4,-,TGTGCCAGCAGTTTCGGAACAGGGGGCCTCCGTTCCTACGAGCAGTACTTC,CASSFGTGGLRSYEQYF
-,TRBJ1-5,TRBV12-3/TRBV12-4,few,TGTGCCAGCAGTTTAGTGGGTCAGATTCATCAGCCCCAGCATTTT,CASSLVGQIHQPQHF